This T cell receptor beta chain was captured in a study of beta chain features in type 1 diabetes. Overall study results and limits: TCRB CDR3s from Type 1 diabetes patients were moderately but significantly shorter in all four CD4+ subsets. There was no resolution here of whether HLA type influences TCRB rearrangement.

The authors sorted CD4+ naive, central memory, regulatory and stem cell-like memory cells via CD45RO/CCR7/CD25/CD127/CD95/CD27. This CDR3 comprises 13 residues. Germline CDR1 is MNHEY and CDR2 is SMNVEV (reference sequence). Deletions cut 6 bases from V and 2 bases from J, with 10 bases between. Worth noting for this clone: The antigen is not known.

Every isolated RNA sample was fully reverse transcribed, so sequencing captured expressed TCRB transcripts. Regulatory, naive and central memory T cell samples averaged approximately 3.5 million reads. Produced via immunoSEQ multiplex PCR; TCRdb's table is partial and in-frame only. This table holds hundreds of thousands of clones, more than 12% found once. V gene TRBV27 combines with J gene TRBJ1-2, with D possibly being TRBD1 (6 bases). Sequenced material: naive CD4+ T cells from blood. This receptor was obtained from a man younger than 35 with type 1 diabetes. The CDR3 spells CASSGGGNYGYTF. The CDR3 DNA is TGTGCCAGCAGCGGAGGGGGGAACTATGGCTACACCTTC.